These 27 T cell receptor beta chains share one sample of origin, sequenced in a study of CD8 T cells in ankylosing spondylitis. TCRdb itself ran the 5' RACE reads through MiXCR, one entry per CDR3 protein. This table has 300,000 to 350,000 distinct CDR3 sequences, 20% to 25% appearing once. Sequencing was done on a sample of blood, either unsorted or a sorted T cell fraction (not recorded which). These TCRs come from a female donor with ankylosing spondylitis or in good health (not recorded which).

The rearrangement uses TRBV6-2 or TRBV6-3 and TRBJ2-5; 14 bases map to TRBD2. CDR1 is MNHEY, CDR2 SVGEGT, per germline. This CDR3 spans 16 amino acids. V gave up 6 bases and J gave up 1 base; unmatched junction bases: 4. CDR3 nucleotide sequence: TGTGCCAGCAGCAAGGGACTAGCGGGAGTCCAAGAGACCCAGTACTTC. Its protein product is CASSKGLAGVQETQYF.

V usage is TRBV3-1 and J usage is TRBJ2-1; 9 nucleotides match TRBD1. This CDR3 has 17 residues. Germline values: CDR1 LGHDT, CDR2 YNNKEL (reference sequence). V trimming: 7 bases; J trimming: 6 bases; junction bases outside the gene matches: 16. CDR3 residues: CASTKHVPRTGANEQFF. CDR3 bases: TGTGCCAGCACCAAGCACGTCCCTCGGACAGGGGCCAATGAGCAGTTCTTC.

The V call is TRBV29-1, the J call TRBJ1-5; D unresolved. Per germline, CDR1 SQVTM and CDR2 ANQGSEA. The CDR3 has 13 amino acids. Trimming cost V 1 base and J 2 bases, with 6 bases left between them. CDR3: CSVEGVGNQPQHF. The CDR3 nucleotides are TGCAGCGTTGAAGGGGTTGGCAATCAGCCCCAGCATTTT.

This clonotype was picked up many times. The chain uses TRBV12-3 or TRBV12-4 and TRBJ1-5; 7 bases align to TRBD1. The V and J ends lost 6 bases and 0 bases, in that order; junction bases with no gene match: 5. This CDR3 comprises 15 residues. CDR3 sequence reads: CASRRQGSSNQPQHF. The CDR3 DNA sequence: TGTGCCAGCAGAAGACAGGGAAGTAGCAATCAGCCCCAGCATTTT.

This clonotype has just a few counts. The V and J genes are TRBV14 and TRBJ2-1; TRBD2 aligns across 8 bases. The CDR3 extends over 16 amino acids. J was trimmed by 4 bases and V by 4 bases; bases with no gene match: 9. CDR1 and CDR2 (germline): SGHDN, FVKESK. The CDR3 sequence is CASSPKTSGLYNEQFF. CDR3 in DNA: TGTGCCAGCAGCCCAAAAACTAGCGGCCTGTACAATGAGCAGTTCTTC. Filled out from reference TRBV14 and TRBJ2-1, the complete variable domain reads EAGVTQFPSHSVIEKGQTVTLRCDPISGHDNLYWYRRVMGKEIKFLLHFVKESKQDESGMPNNRFLAERTGGTYSTLKVQPAELEDSGVYFCASSPKTSGLYNEQFFGPGTRLTVL.

This chain uses TRBV12-3 or TRBV12-4 with TRBJ1-1; the D gene is possibly TRBD1 (5 bases). The V and J ends lost 5 bases and 1 base respectively, with 11 bases between them. The CDR3 runs 14 residues. CDR3 coding DNA: TGTGCCAGCAGTGTACATCAGGGGAACACTGAAGCTTTCTTT. This gives the protein CASSVHQGNTEAFF.

There are a few counts of this clonotype. The V call is TRBV29-1, the J call TRBJ1-1; D remains unclear. V lost 7 bases and J lost 3, with 15 bases in between. CDR1 SQVTM and CDR2 ANQGSEA come from the germline V gene. The CDR3 runs to 13 residues. The CDR3: CSGVEGGYTEAFF. For the CDR3, the DNA is TGCAGCGGAGTTGAGGGAGGCTACACTGAAGCTTTCTTT.

This clonotype was counted between two and nine times. CDR3 DNA sequence: TGTGCCAGCAGGAAAGGGCAGTTATTGGGAGTTCAGCCCCAGCATTTT. Translating it yields CASRKGQLLGVQPQHF. The V call is TRBV6-1, the J call TRBJ1-5; no firm D call. The CDR3 is made up of 16 amino acids. Germline V gene lookup returns CDR1 MNHNS and CDR2 SASEGT. V lost 6 bases and J 6 bases, leaving 21 bases between the germline ends.

The genes are TRBV12-3 or TRBV12-4 and TRBJ1-5, with D perhaps TRBD1 (6 bases). This CDR3 has 16 amino acids. The V and J ends lost 1 base and 9 bases respectively, with 19 bases between them. CDR3 DNA: TGTGCCAGCAGTTTAGGGCCGACAGGCTCCGGGGGGCCCCAGCATTTT. It specifies CASSLGPTGSGGPQHF.

The table lists this clonotype with many counts. This rearrangement joins TRBV12-3 or TRBV12-4 to TRBJ2-3; tentative D call: TRBD1 (6 bases). This CDR3 comprises 15 residues. V was pared by 5 bases and J by 2 bases, with 14 bases between. CDR3 sequence: CASSPDRPATDTQYF. DNA for the CDR3: TGTGCCAGCAGTCCCGACAGGCCAGCCACAGATACGCAGTATTTT.

This clonotype was detected only a few times. The chain links TRBV12-3 or TRBV12-4 to TRBJ1-2; unclear D gene. Trimming took off 3 bases at V and 4 bases at J, with 6 bases between the two ends. There are 12 residues in the CDR3. The CDR3 reads CASSFGIYGYTF. The CDR3, as DNA: TGTGCCAGCAGTTTTGGTATCTATGGCTACACCTTC.

The V call is TRBV20-1, the J call TRBJ1-2; D is unclear. Germline V gene lookup returns CDR1 DFQATT and CDR2 SNEGSKA (reference sequence). The V end was cut by 4 bases, the J end by 5 bases, with 26 bases between. The CDR3 loop spans 17 amino acids. CDR3 coding DNA: TGCAGTGCTATCCCCCCGGTTGAGTCCGAAGTCCTTTATGGCTACACCTTC. It encodes CSAIPPVESEVLYGYTF.

Only a few counts were recorded for this clonotype. V and J are TRBV16 and TRBJ2-3; no definite D call. Germline V gives CDR1 KGHSY, CDR2 FQNENV. The V gene lost 8 bases and the J gene lost 3 bases, with 12 bases spanning the gap. The CDR3 loop spans 13 amino acids. CDR3 nucleotide sequence: TGTGCCAGCGGTAAGGAAGGGACAGATACGCAGTATTTT. It translates to CASGKEGTDTQYF.

The chain joins TRBV20-1 to TRBJ2-5; 8 bases fit TRBD1. The CDR3 runs to 14 residues. V lost 0 bases and J lost 7; bases outside the gene matches: 7. The germline V gene has CDR1 DFQATT and CDR2 SNEGSKA (reference sequence). The CDR3: CSARDGTGVRTQYF. The CDR3 DNA is TGCAGTGCTAGAGATGGGACAGGTGTACGGACCCAGTACTTC.

This clonotype was found a few times. The CDR3 nucleotides are TGTGCCAGCAGCGTGATGATGGGGGATGAAGCTTTCTTT. Residues: CASSVMMGDEAFF. The gene calls are TRBV7-9 and TRBJ1-1, with D possibly being TRBD1 (5 bases). The germline V gene has CDR1 SEHNR and CDR2 FQNEAQ (reference sequence). The CDR3 covers 13 residues. Trimming shortened V by 5 bases and J by 7 bases, and 14 bases separated the two germline ends. The full variable domain, rest sourced from reference TRBV7-9 and TRBJ1-1, is DTGVSQNPRHKITKRGQNVTFRCDPISEHNRLYWYRQTLGQGPEFLTYFQNEAQLEKSRLLSDRFSAERPKGSFSTLEIQRTEQGDSAMYLCASSVMMGDEAFFGQGTRLTVV.

The chain combines TRBV7-2 with TRBJ2-7; 9 bases line up with TRBD1. Germline V gene sequence: CDR1 SGHTA, CDR2 FQGNSA. The CDR3 totals 15 residues. Losses at the gene ends were 1 base for V and 4 bases for J; bases not matched to a gene: 5. The CDR3 protein is CASSLVGQGPYEQYF. DNA for the CDR3: TGTGCCAGCAGCTTAGTGGGACAGGGTCCATACGAGCAGTACTTC.

This clonotype was observed a few times. The chain couples TRBV27 to TRBJ2-5, with D possibly TRBD1 on 6 matching bases. This CDR3 contains 16 residues. V was clipped by 2 bases and J by 2 bases, with 15 bases between them. Germline loops: CDR1 MNHEY, CDR2 SMNVEV (reference sequence). The CDR3 DNA reads TGTGCCAGCAGTTTACCTTGGACAGAGACACAAGAGACCCAGTACTTC. This codes for CASSLPWTETQETQYF.

V usage is TRBV20-1 and J usage is TRBJ2-1; D remains unclear. Trimming removed 1 base at V and 5 bases at J, with 6 bases between. Per the germline V gene, CDR1 is DFQATT and CDR2 is SNEGSKA (reference sequence). CDR3 length: 12 amino acids. CDR3 sequence: CSARVPNNEQFF. The CDR3 DNA sequence: TGCAGTGCTAGAGTTCCAAACAATGAGCAGTTCTTC.

This clonotype was seen only a few times. CDR3 coding DNA: TGCAGTGCTAGAGATATTCTTTCCGAGCAGTACTTC. It is translated as CSARDILSEQYF. This chain joins TRBV20-1 and TRBJ2-7, with no clear D. This CDR3 contains 12 residues. Germline V gives CDR1 DFQATT, CDR2 SNEGSKA (reference sequence). Deletions cut 0 bases from V and 6 bases from J, with 9 bases between.

The J gene is TRBJ1-5, the V gene TRBV30, with unresolved D. Germline lookup yields CDR1 GTSNPN and CDR2 SVGIG (reference sequence). The CDR3 loop spans 13 amino acids. The V end lost 5 bases, the J end lost 0 bases, and 8 bases lay between the germline ends. The CDR3 is CAWGHDSNQPQHF. The CDR3 nucleotides are TGTGCCTGGGGCCACGATAGCAATCAGCCCCAGCATTTT.

This clonotype was counted only a few times. This chain links TRBV7-2 with TRBJ1-4; 8 bases are shared with TRBD1. This CDR3 has 15 residues. V was pared by 2 bases and J by 5 bases, with 4 bases of the junction left unmatched. Germline-derived CDR1 and CDR2 are SGHTA and FQGNSA. DNA for the CDR3: TGTGCCAGCAGCTTAAGGACAGGGTCGAATGAAAAACTGTTTTTT. Amino acid sequence: CASSLRTGSNEKLFF.

This clonotype was detected only a few times. The chain uses TRBV4-3 and TRBJ2-3; 9 nucleotides match TRBD2. The CDR3 is 18 residues long. Unmatched junction bases numbered 11, after V lost 0 bases and J lost 4 bases. Germline-derived CDR1 and CDR2 are LGHNA and YSLEER. CDR3 DNA sequence: TGCGCCAGCAGCCAAGATGGGGCTAGCGGGATTGGAGCAGATACGCAGTATTTT. It translates to CASSQDGASGIGADTQYF.

The chain has TRBV7-6 and TRBJ2-2; 15 bases match TRBD2. Trimming cost V 5 bases and J 4 bases; bases outside gene matches: 2. This CDR3 comprises 16 residues. Per germline, CDR1 SGHVS and CDR2 FNYEAQ. CDR3 loop: CASSRTSGRGTGELFF. DNA for the CDR3: TGTGCCAGCAGCCGGACTAGCGGGAGGGGCACCGGGGAGCTGTTTTTT.

J is TRBJ2-1 and V is TRBV20-1; 7 positions match TRBD2. From germline, CDR1 is DFQATT and CDR2 SNEGSKA (reference sequence). V was clipped by 6 bases and J by 6 bases; unmatched bases: 11. The CDR3 consists of 14 residues. In DNA form, the CDR3 reads TGCAGTGCCCGAACTAGCGTATACGTCAATGAGCAGTTCTTC. Translated: CSARTSVYVNEQFF.

This clonotype showed up many times. The chain uses TRBV10-3 and TRBJ1-2; tentatively, D is TRBD1 (5 bases). The ends were cut back, 6 bases at V and 4 bases at J, with 15 bases in the middle. Germline-derived CDR1 and CDR2 are ENHRY and SYGVKD. The CDR3 totals 14 residues. The CDR3 region is CAIRAAQVTYGYTF. DNA of the CDR3: TGTGCCATCAGAGCAGCACAGGTTACCTATGGCTACACCTTC.

V is TRBV12-3 or TRBV12-4 and J is TRBJ2-1; 7 bases are a match to TRBD2. V shed 0 bases and J 4 bases; nucleotides not matched to a gene: 3. The CDR3 spans 15 residues. CDR3 coding DNA: TGTGCCAGCAGTTTAGCGCGGGGGAGATACAATGAGCAGTTCTTC. Its translation: CASSLARGRYNEQFF.

The V and J genes are TRBV20-1 and TRBJ2-7; D is tentatively TRBD1 or TRBD2 (6 bases each). CDR3 length: 20 residues. CDR1 and CDR2 (germline): DFQATT, SNEGSKA (reference sequence). V gave up 0 bases and J gave up 2 bases, with 29 bases separating them. The CDR3 protein is CSARDLGGGGSSGGPYEQYF. CDR3 coding DNA: TGCAGTGCTAGAGATCTCGGAGGGGGTGGGTCCAGCGGTGGTCCCTACGAGCAGTACTTC.